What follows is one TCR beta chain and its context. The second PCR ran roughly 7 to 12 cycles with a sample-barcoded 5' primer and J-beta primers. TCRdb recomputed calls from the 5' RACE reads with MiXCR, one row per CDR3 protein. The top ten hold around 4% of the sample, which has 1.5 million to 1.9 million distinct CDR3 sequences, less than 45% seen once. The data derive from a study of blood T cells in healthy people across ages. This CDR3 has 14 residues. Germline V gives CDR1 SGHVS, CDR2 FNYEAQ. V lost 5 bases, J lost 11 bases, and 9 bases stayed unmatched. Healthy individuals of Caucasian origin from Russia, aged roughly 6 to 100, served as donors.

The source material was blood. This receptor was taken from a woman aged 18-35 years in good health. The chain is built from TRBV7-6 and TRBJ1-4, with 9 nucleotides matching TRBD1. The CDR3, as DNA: TGTGCCAGCAGCCCCGGGACAGGGCGGGGGAAACTGTTTTTT. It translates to CASSPGTGRGKLFF.